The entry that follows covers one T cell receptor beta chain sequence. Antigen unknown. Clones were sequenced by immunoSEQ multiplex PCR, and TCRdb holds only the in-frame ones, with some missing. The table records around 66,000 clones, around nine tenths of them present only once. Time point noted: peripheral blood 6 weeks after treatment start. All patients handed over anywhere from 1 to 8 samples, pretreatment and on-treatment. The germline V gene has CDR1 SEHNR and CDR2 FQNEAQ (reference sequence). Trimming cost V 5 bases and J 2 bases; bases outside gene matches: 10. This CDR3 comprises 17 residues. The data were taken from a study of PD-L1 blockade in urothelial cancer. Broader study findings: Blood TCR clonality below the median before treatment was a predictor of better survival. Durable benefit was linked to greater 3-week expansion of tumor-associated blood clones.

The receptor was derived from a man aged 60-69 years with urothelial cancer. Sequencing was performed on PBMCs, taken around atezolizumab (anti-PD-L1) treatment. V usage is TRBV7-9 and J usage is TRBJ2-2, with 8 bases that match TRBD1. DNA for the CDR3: TGTGCCAGCAGCGGAGGGGTCGGACAGGGTAACACCGGGGAGCTGTTTTTT. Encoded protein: CASSGGVGQGNTGELFF.